Shown below are 28 T cell receptor beta chains from a single sample sequenced in a study of cytomegalovirus exposure and HLA in healthy donors. 13 Jbeta primers and 60 Vbeta primers were used for the PCR. The table came from immunoSEQ multiplex PCR; TCRdb's copy has only in-frame clones and leaves some out. The sample contains about 110,000 clones, roughly 73% of which appear only once. Sequencing was carried out using PBMCs. The receptors originated from a man aged 40-49 years in good health and CMV-seronegative.

The V call is TRBV7-3, the J call TRBJ2-1, with TRBD2 identical over 10 bases. The CDR3 consists of 15 residues. Germline lookup yields CDR1 SGHTA and CDR2 FQGTGA. Unmatched junction bases numbered 4, after V lost 5 bases and J lost 3 bases. The CDR3 bases are TGTGCCAGCAGCCCGAGCGGGGGGGTCTACAATGAGCAGTTCTTC. This encodes CASSPSGGVYNEQFF.

This chain connects TRBV6-5 to TRBJ1-1; TRBD1 might be the D (5 bases). The CDR3 totals 16 residues. Germline CDR1 is MNHEY and CDR2 is SVGAGI. V was clipped by 3 bases and J by 2 bases, with 16 bases between them. This CDR3 reads CASSYSRGGLNTEAFF. The CDR3 DNA reads TGTGCCAGCAGTTATTCCCGCGGGGGACTCAACACTGAAGCTTTCTTT.

This clone was observed a few times. V and J are TRBV19 and TRBJ2-5; 7 nucleotides line up with TRBD2. In germline, CDR1 is LNHDA, CDR2 SQIVND (reference sequence). V lost 4 bases, J lost 2 bases, and 4 bases stayed unmatched. The CDR3 totals 14 residues. In DNA, the CDR3 is TGTGCCAGTAGTACGCCGGGACTACAAGAGACCCAGTACTTC. It encodes CASSTPGLQETQYF.

The chain employs TRBV7-8 and TRBJ2-7; 8 bases fit TRBD2. This CDR3 region has 15 residues. Germline V CDR1 and CDR2: SGHVS, FQNEAQ. V was pared by 5 bases and J by 5 bases, with 11 bases of the junction left unmatched. In DNA, the CDR3 is TGTGCCAGCAGCCCCGTGGGAGCGGGGGTTAACGAGCAGTACTTC. This sequence encodes CASSPVGAGVNEQYF.

This clone appeared a few times. The rearrangement links TRBV5-4 to TRBJ2-7; 10 bases are a match to TRBD2. V lost 4 bases, J lost 3 bases, and 7 bases stayed unmatched. Germline values: CDR1 SGHNT, CDR2 YYREEE (reference sequence). This CDR3 region has 15 residues. CDR3 loop: CASSPRTSGGYEQYF. For the CDR3, the DNA is TGTGCCAGCAGCCCTAGGACTAGCGGAGGCTACGAGCAGTACTTC.

The table lists this clone with a few counts. The CDR3 nucleotides are TGTGCCAGCAGCTTAGACTCGAGCTCCTACAATGAGCAGTTCTTC. It codes for CASSLDSSSYNEQFF. The chain is built from TRBV7-7 and TRBJ2-1, with no clear D. CDR1 SSHAT and CDR2 FNYEAQ come from the germline V gene (reference sequence). Trimming removed 1 base at V and 0 bases at J, with 7 bases between. The CDR3 has 15 amino acids.

This clone appeared a few times. This chain connects TRBV19 to TRBJ1-5, with TRBD1 matching over 7 bases. V lost 5 bases to trimming and J lost 6 bases; unmatched junction nucleotides: 13. The CDR3 is made up of 16 amino acids. Germline-derived CDR1 and CDR2 are LNHDA and SQIVND (reference sequence). The DNA for the CDR3 is TGTGCCAGTAGTGGACGGGACAGAGGATTGAGTCAGCCCCAGCATTTT. Translating it yields CASSGRDRGLSQPQHF.

The chain uses TRBV13 and TRBJ1-1, with 8 bases that match TRBD1. The CDR3 contains 12 residues. Germline CDR1 and CDR2: PRHDT and FYEKMQ (reference sequence). Trimming removed 3 bases from V and 10 bases from J; junction bases left unmatched: 4. The CDR3 nucleotides read TGTGCCAGCAGCTTGTCAGGGACAGGAGCTTTCTTT. Protein: CASSLSGTGAFF.

This clone showed up just a few times. J is TRBJ2-3 and V is TRBV4-2, with 11 bases aligning to TRBD1. Germline V gene lookup returns CDR1 LGHNA and CDR2 YNFKEQ. The CDR3 length is 14 residues. J was trimmed by 9 bases and V by 3 bases; bases with no gene match: 5. The CDR3 protein is CASSQGDRGATQYF. DNA for the CDR3: TGTGCCAGCAGCCAGGGGGACAGGGGGGCAACGCAGTATTTT.

This rearrangement joins TRBV7-6 to TRBJ1-6; 8 bases fit TRBD1. This CDR3 spans 15 amino acids. Germline V gene data show CDR1 as SGHVS and CDR2 as FNYEAQ. Trimming removed 5 bases from V and 7 bases from J; junction bases left unmatched: 7. CDR3 sequence (DNA): TGTGCCAGCAGCACCGGGACAGGTCTAAATTCACCCCTCCACTTT. Residues: CASSTGTGLNSPLHF.

This clone has more than one count but fewer than ten. The chain has TRBV11-2 and TRBJ2-7, with 9 nucleotides matching TRBD2. The junction had 10 bases not matched to a gene; V was cut back by 1 base and J by 3 bases. The germline V gene has CDR1 SGHAT and CDR2 FQNNGV. This CDR3 is built from 17 residues. The CDR3 region is CASSLVASGIEVYEQYF. Here the CDR3 DNA reads TGTGCCAGCAGCTTAGTTGCTAGCGGGATAGAAGTCTACGAGCAGTACTTC. The complete variable domain, with remaining parts taken from reference TRBV11-2 and TRBJ2-7, reads EAGVAQSPRYKIIEKRQSVAFWCNPISGHATLYWYQQILGQGPKLLIQFQNNGVVDDSQLPKDRFSAERLKGVDSTLKIQPAKLEDSAVYLCASSLVASGIEVYEQYFGPGTRLTVT.

V and J are TRBV28 and TRBJ2-7, with D perhaps TRBD2 (6 bases). The V and J ends lost 6 bases and 4 bases respectively, with 16 bases between them. Looked up from germline, CDR1 is MDHEN and CDR2 is SYDVKM. CDR3 length equals 14 residues. The CDR3 here is CASSRVGGRYEQYF. The CDR3 DNA reads as TGTGCCAGCAGCCGTGTGGGTGGGAGGTACGAGCAGTACTTC.

This clone was picked up a small number of times. J is TRBJ1-2 and V is TRBV9; D is possibly TRBD1 (5 bases). CDR1 and CDR2 (germline): SGDLS, YYNGEE. The CDR3 spans 14 residues. The ends were cut back, 0 bases at V and 4 bases at J, with 10 bases in the middle. In nucleotides, the CDR3 is TGTGCCAGCAGCGTAGGAAAAGGGGCCTATGGCTACACCTTC. Translating gives CASSVGKGAYGYTF.

This clone occurred a few times. The chain has TRBV4-2 and TRBJ2-6; 9 nucleotides line up with TRBD1. Germline V gene data show CDR1 as LGHNA and CDR2 as YNFKEQ. V lost 2 bases to trimming and J lost 10 bases; unmatched junction nucleotides: 12. This CDR3 region has 17 residues. Here the CDR3 reads CASSQMGADRGTNVLTF. Written as DNA, the CDR3 is TGTGCCAGCAGCCAAATGGGGGCCGACAGGGGGACAAACGTCCTGACTTTC.

This chain links TRBV9 with TRBJ1-1; 7 nucleotides match TRBD1. The CDR3 runs to 16 residues. CDR1 is SGDLS and CDR2 is YYNGEE in the germline V gene. The J segment lost 4 bases and the V segment lost 3 bases, leaving 12 bases of the junction unmatched. The CDR3: CASSDRGGRAGTEAFF. DNA of the CDR3: TGTGCCAGCAGCGACCGAGGGGGCAGGGCGGGCACTGAAGCTTTCTTT.

The chain uses TRBV7-2 and TRBJ2-7; D may be TRBD2 (5 bases). V lost 5 bases and J 7 bases, leaving 9 bases between the germline ends. Germline V CDR1 and CDR2: SGHTA, FQGNSA. This CDR3 is built from 11 residues. CDR3 nucleotide sequence: TGTGCCAGCAGCCAAGCGGTTGAGCAGTACTTC. As protein: CASSQAVEQYF.

The chain recombines TRBV5-1 with TRBJ2-1, with 12 bases fitting TRBD2. This CDR3 contains 15 residues. Germline V lookup: CDR1 SGHRS, CDR2 YFSETQ. The V gene end was trimmed by 1 base and the J gene end by 6 bases; junction bases not matched to a gene: 2. CDR3 nucleotides: TGCGCCAGCAGCTTGTGGACTAGCGGGGCCAATGAGCAGTTCTTC. This gives the protein CASSLWTSGANEQFF.

The gene calls are TRBV9 and TRBJ2-5; D gene uncertain. Germline CDR1 and CDR2: SGDLS and YYNGEE. V was shortened by 0 bases and J by 4 bases, with 10 bases between the two germline ends. This CDR3 comprises 14 residues. CDR3 in amino acids: CASSVATYGETQYF. CDR3 DNA: TGTGCCAGCAGCGTAGCTACCTACGGAGAGACCCAGTACTTC.

The chain employs TRBV10-3 and TRBJ2-3; TRBD2 matches at 7 bases. The length of the CDR3 is 15 residues. The V gene's germline CDR1 is ENHRY and CDR2 SYGVKD. V shed 3 bases, J shed 9 bases, and the junction held 12 bases outside the gene matches. The CDR3 DNA follows: TGTGCCATCAGTGACCCGGGACTACCGAGCACGACGCAGTATTTT. Protein: CAISDPGLPSTTQYF.

The gene calls are TRBV7-2 and TRBJ1-5; D perhaps matches TRBD1 (5 bases). Germline loops: CDR1 SGHTA, CDR2 FQGNSA. The CDR3 has 17 residues. Trimming pared 5 bases from V and 4 bases from J, leaving 21 bases between. The CDR3 DNA reads as TGTGCCAGCAGCCCAACCGGGACTCTAGAGACGAATCAGCCCCAGCATTTT. Protein sequence: CASSPTGTLETNQPQHF.

J is TRBJ2-3 and V is TRBV5-6, with 7 bases matching TRBD1. Per germline, CDR1 SGHDT and CDR2 YYEEEE. With V trimmed by 4 bases and J by 5 bases, 7 bases remained unmatched. The CDR3 length is 14 residues. Written as DNA, the CDR3 is TGTGCCAGCAGCCTAGGACAGGTTCAAGATACGCAGTATTTT. Translating gives CASSLGQVQDTQYF.

The J gene is TRBJ2-5, the V gene TRBV5-4, with 12 positions matching TRBD1. Trimming cost V 0 bases and J 5 bases; bases outside gene matches: 5. This CDR3 is built from 16 residues. From germline, CDR1 is SGHNT and CDR2 YYREEE (reference sequence). The CDR3 reads CASSLEGQGAMETQYF. The CDR3 bases are TGTGCCAGCAGCTTGGAGGGACAGGGGGCGATGGAGACCCAGTACTTC.

The chain joins TRBV2 to TRBJ2-5; D perhaps matches TRBD2 (6 bases). The CDR3 runs 14 residues. Germline loops: CDR1 SNHLY, CDR2 FYNNEI. V was trimmed by 4 bases and J by 2 bases, leaving 11 bases between them. The chain's CDR3 is CASSGDSGQETQYF. In DNA form, the CDR3 reads TGTGCCAGCAGTGGGGACTCGGGTCAAGAGACCCAGTACTTC. Looking up the rest from reference TRBV2 and TRBJ2-5 gives the full variable domain: EPEVTQTPSHQVTQMGQEVILRCVPISNHLYFYWYRQILGQKVEFLVSFYNNEISEKSEIFDDQFSVERPDGSNFTLKIRSTKLEDSAMYFCASSGDSGQETQYFGPGTRLLVL.

CDR3 coding DNA: TGCAGTGCTAAGGGGGCGTTAGGTTACACCTTC. Translating gives CSAKGALGYTF. The chain carries TRBV20-1 and TRBJ1-2; 7 nucleotides match TRBD1. The CDR3 loop spans 11 amino acids. Germline V gives CDR1 DFQATT, CDR2 SNEGSKA (reference sequence). V lost 4 bases and J lost 11; bases outside the gene matches: 7.

The genes are TRBV9 and TRBJ2-5, with TRBD2 matching 13 bases. Germline values: CDR1 SGDLS, CDR2 YYNGEE. The trim removed 4 bases at V and 5 bases at J, leaving 5 bases unmatched. The CDR3 is 15 amino acids. The CDR3 region has the DNA TGTGCCAGCAGCCCAACTAGCGGGGGGGCGGAGACCCAGTACTTC. It is translated as CASSPTSGGAETQYF.

The rearrangement joins TRBV14 to TRBJ2-7; 7 nucleotides align to TRBD1. Unmatched junction bases numbered 7, after V lost 5 bases and J lost 0 bases. CDR1 is SGHDN, CDR2 FVKESK, per germline. This CDR3 has 15 residues. CDR3 nucleotides: TGTGCCAGCAGCAAACAGACAGGGAGCTCCTACGAGCAGTACTTC. It codes for CASSKQTGSSYEQYF.

This clone was detected a few times. The chain has TRBV15 and TRBJ1-5, with 8 nucleotides matching TRBD1. Germline V gives CDR1 LNHNV, CDR2 YYDKDF (reference sequence). This CDR3 is 14 amino acids long. Trimming took 0 bases from V and 5 from J; bases not matched to a gene: 0. CDR3 coding DNA: TGTGCCACCAGCAGAGAGGGACAGGATCAGCCCCAGCATTTT. It encodes CATSREGQDQPQHF.

The V and J genes are TRBV7-3 and TRBJ2-2; TRBD1 might be the D (6 bases). Deletions cut 6 bases from V and 6 bases from J, with 17 bases between. Germline-derived CDR1 and CDR2 are SGHTA and FQGTGA. The CDR3 sequence is 15 residues long. The CDR3 region has the DNA TGTGCCAGCAGGTTACAAACAGGGACCCCCGGGGAGCTGTTTTTT. Protein product: CASRLQTGTPGELFF.